Listed here is a single T cell receptor beta chain. The data were obtained in a study of blood T cells in healthy people across ages. Through a sample-barcoded 5' primer and a J-beta primer mix, a second PCR was run for 7 to 11 cycles. TCRdb recomputed calls from the 5' RACE reads with MiXCR, one row per CDR3 protein. The top ten hold 30% to 45% of the sample, which has hundreds of thousands of distinct CDR3 sequences, roughly three fifths seen once. Trimming shortened V by 7 bases and J by 4 bases, and 14 bases separated the two germline ends. Germline V gives CDR1 MNHNS, CDR2 SASEGT. The CDR3 loop spans 13 amino acids.

The sample consisted of blood. V gene TRBV6-1 combines with J gene TRBJ2-7; D not certain. The TCR was taken from a man in his fifties or sixties in good health. CDR3 region: CASTVQARYEQYF. In nucleotides, the CDR3 is TGTGCCAGCACCGTGCAGGCAAGATACGAGCAGTACTTC.